This passage covers 17 T cell receptor beta chains from one sample sequenced in a study of CD8 T cells in ankylosing spondylitis. Each CDR3 protein gets one entry after TCRdb re-called the 5' RACE reads with MiXCR. Here the sample spans 150,000 to 200,000 distinct CDR3 sequences, approximately 13% being singletons. The sequencing sample was made of blood, either unsorted or a sorted T cell fraction (not recorded which). The receptors stem from a female donor with ankylosing spondylitis or in good health (not recorded which).

This clonotype was counted at least ten times. The chain links TRBV29-1 to TRBJ2-7; D might be TRBD1 (6 bases). V lost 6 bases and J lost 4, with 10 bases in between. Germline V gene lookup returns CDR1 SQVTM and CDR2 ANQGSEA. The CDR3 has 11 residues. The CDR3: CSVGTLYEQYF. CDR3 DNA sequence: TGCAGCGTCGGGACACTTTACGAGCAGTACTTC.

This clonotype was seen many times. The chain links TRBV20-1 to TRBJ1-4; tentative D call: TRBD1 (6 bases). V lost 3 bases to trimming and J lost 2 bases, with 7 bases between them. This CDR3 spans 13 amino acids. CDR1 is DFQATT, CDR2 SNEGSKA, per germline (reference sequence). This CDR3 is CSASTGTNEKLFF. Written as DNA, the CDR3 is TGCAGTGCTAGTACAGGGACTAATGAAAAACTGTTTTTT.

V and J are TRBV4-2 and TRBJ1-5; D might be TRBD1 (5 bases). The V and J ends lost 0 bases and 4 bases respectively, with 10 bases between them. The CDR3 length is 15 residues. The germline V gene encodes CDR1 LGHNA and CDR2 YNFKEQ. CDR3 DNA: TGTGCCAGCAGCCAAGATCCCAGGGATAATCAGCCCCAGCATTTT. Its translation is CASSQDPRDNQPQHF.

This clonotype occurred a few times. J is TRBJ2-7 and V is TRBV24-1; 7 nucleotides agree with TRBD2. Per germline, CDR1 KGHDR and CDR2 SFDVKD. The CDR3 consists of 14 residues. V lost 4 bases to trimming and J lost 6 bases; unmatched junction nucleotides: 8. The CDR3 DNA sequence: TGTGCCACCAGTGACACCGGGACTACCTCCGAGCAGTACTTC. Its protein is CATSDTGTTSEQYF.

This clonotype was seen more than once but under ten times. The chain uses TRBV12-3 or TRBV12-4 and TRBJ2-7; D is perhaps TRBD1 (6 bases). V was cut by 5 bases and J by 2 bases, with 13 bases left in between. The CDR3 sequence is 14 residues long. For the CDR3, the DNA is TGTGCCAGCAGTCCCTGGACAGACACCTACGAGCAGTACTTC. It translates to CASSPWTDTYEQYF.

The chain joins TRBV6-2 or TRBV6-3 to TRBJ2-7; 15 nucleotides match TRBD2. The CDR3 extends over 18 amino acids. V was clipped by 6 bases and J by 1 base; unmatched bases: 10. CDR1 and CDR2 from the germline V gene are MNHEY and SVGEGT. The CDR3 DNA sequence: TGTGCCAGCAGGCGACGGGGACTAGCGGGAGGACCTTCCTACGAGCAGTACTTC. Translated, it gives CASRRRGLAGGPSYEQYF.

Only a few counts were recorded for this clonotype. The rearrangement joins TRBV4-2 to TRBJ2-2; D gene unclear. Per germline, CDR1 LGHNA and CDR2 YNFKEQ. Deletions cut 0 bases from V and 6 bases from J, with 11 bases between. The length of the CDR3 is 15 residues. The CDR3 loop reads CASSQDYPLPGELFF. The DNA for the CDR3 is TGTGCCAGCAGCCAAGATTACCCCCTACCCGGGGAGCTGTTTTTT.

The chain employs TRBV6-2 or TRBV6-3 and TRBJ1-5; D is uncertain. This CDR3 contains 13 residues. Between the trimmed V and J ends, which lost 4 bases and 7 bases, there was a span of 11 bases. Per germline, CDR1 MNHEY and CDR2 SVGEGT. CDR3 in DNA: TGTGCCAGCAGTTCAGTGGCTCAGCAGCCCCAGCATTTT. Its translation: CASSSVAQQPQHF.

This clonotype was picked up many times. The J gene is TRBJ2-1, the V gene TRBV30; the match to TRBD2 covers 9 bases. V was pared by 3 bases and J by 2 bases, with 5 bases of the junction left unmatched. The CDR3 length is 15 residues. The V gene's germline CDR1 is GTSNPN and CDR2 SVGIG (reference sequence). CDR3 DNA: TGTGCCTGGAGGGTTTTAGCGGGAGCCTACAATGAGCAGTTCTTC. Its protein is CAWRVLAGAYNEQFF.

The table lists this clonotype with many counts. The V and J genes are TRBV12-3 or TRBV12-4 and TRBJ2-7; D uncertain. The CDR3 spans 13 residues. Trimming took off 0 bases at V and 3 bases at J, with 6 bases between the two ends. The CDR3 coding sequence is TGTGCCAGCAGTTTAGCGAATAGCTACGAGCAGTACTTC. This translates into CASSLANSYEQYF.

The rearrangement uses TRBV12-5 and TRBJ2-1, with D hard to call. V lost 0 bases to trimming and J lost 5 bases, with 17 bases between them. From germline, CDR1 is LGHNT and CDR2 FRNRAP. This CDR3 region has 17 residues. The CDR3 protein is CASGLVLTLLGNNEQFF. DNA for the CDR3: TGTGCTAGTGGTTTGGTATTAACCCTATTGGGAAACAATGAGCAGTTCTTC.

The chain recombines TRBV7-3 with TRBJ2-5; D is tentatively TRBD1 or TRBD2 (5 bases each). The length of the CDR3 is 13 residues. The ends were cut back, 5 bases at V and 2 bases at J, with 9 bases in the middle. Germline V gene data show CDR1 as SGHTA and CDR2 as FQGTGA. CDR3 DNA: TGTGCCAGCAGCCGGGACGGACAAGAGACCCAGTACTTC. This sequence encodes CASSRDGQETQYF.

Many counts were recorded for this clonotype. This rearrangement joins TRBV10-3 to TRBJ2-7; 7 bases map to TRBD1. Germline CDR1 and CDR2: ENHRY and SYGVKD. V gave up 1 base and J gave up 2 bases; unmatched junction bases: 5. The CDR3 sequence is 15 residues long. This chain's CDR3 is CAISELPGQTYEQYF. The CDR3 DNA is TGTGCCATCAGTGAGTTGCCGGGACAGACCTACGAGCAGTACTTC.

This clonotype was picked up many times. The genes are TRBV7-2 and TRBJ2-1; the match to TRBD1 covers 7 bases. The junction had 9 bases not matched to a gene; V was cut back by 8 bases and J by 5 bases. This CDR3 is 14 amino acids long. Germline CDR1 SGHTA, CDR2 FQGNSA. In nucleotides, the CDR3 is TGTGCCAGCGTAAAGGGACAGTCCCACAATGAGCAGTTCTTC. Translated, it gives CASVKGQSHNEQFF.

This sequence joins TRBV15 and TRBJ2-1; D not resolved. The V and J ends lost 0 bases and 8 bases respectively, with 17 bases between them. Germline CDR1 is LNHNV and CDR2 is YYDKDF (reference sequence). The CDR3 runs 16 residues. CDR3 nucleotide sequence: TGTGCCACCAGCAGAGATATAGTTGGGGTGGGCGATGAGCAGTTCTTC. This sequence encodes CATSRDIVGVGDEQFF.

At least ten counts were recorded for this clonotype. The chain links TRBV28 to TRBJ2-1, with 7 positions matching TRBD1. V shed 5 bases, J shed 0 bases, and the junction held 7 bases outside the gene matches. Per the germline V gene, CDR1 is MDHEN and CDR2 is SYDVKM. The CDR3 has 16 amino acids. Here the CDR3 DNA reads TGTGCCAGCAGTAAAACGACAGGGAGCTCCTACAATGAGCAGTTCTTC. Amino acids: CASSKTTGSSYNEQFF.

This clonotype has a handful of counts. The chain uses TRBV27 and TRBJ2-1, with D possibly matching TRBD2 (5 bases). Germline V lookup: CDR1 MNHEY, CDR2 SMNVEV (reference sequence). The CDR3 is 17 residues long. The V gene lost 3 bases and the J gene lost 8 bases, with 23 bases spanning the gap. The CDR3 here is CASSLDFRPTQPYEQFF. In DNA, the CDR3 is TGTGCCAGCAGTTTGGACTTTAGGCCCACCCAACCCTATGAGCAGTTCTTC.